This is a list of T cell receptor beta chains from one sample in a study of blood T cell repertoires in COVID-19. Here immunoSEQ multiplex PCR was the method, and the copy in TCRdb shows in-frame clones only, minus some. The profile shows about 180,000 clones, roughly three quarters of them singletons. Sequencing used PBMCs or T cells enriched from blood (not recorded which). These TCRs come from a man aged 60-69 years who had been exposed to COVID-19. CDR3s include the opening cysteine and the closing phenylalanine or tryptophan.

v_gene	j_gene	CDR3aa
TRBV7-9	TRBJ2-5	CASSLAPIQETQYF
TRBV28	TRBJ2-5	CASSRYGRGQGGQETQYF
TRBV5-1	TRBJ1-4	CASSLAGLSEKLFF
TRBV5-1	TRBJ2-3	CASSLAQGPSTDTQYF
TRBV29-1	TRBJ1-1	CSGHRGGEAFF
TRBV19	TRBJ1-2	CASSIRDRGPDGYTF
TRBV5-1	TRBJ2-1	CASYPGGSYEQFF
TRBV6-1	TRBJ1-1	CASSGIGYRGPTEAFF
TRBV15	TRBJ1-2	CATSAFRDSYGYTF
TRBV7-2	TRBJ2-2	CASSYSGNVGELFF
TRBV6-5	TRBJ1-1	CASSTPYQGTEAFF
TRBV5-8	TRBJ2-1	CASSLVAGGVYNEQFF
TRBV6-5	TRBJ2-2	CASRQGAGTGELFF
TRBV29-1	TRBJ1-2	CSVVGGGFYGYGYTF
TRBV7-2	TRBJ2-1	CASSLYHPTLNEQFF
TRBV7-9	TRBJ1-1	CASRPAGGHTEAFF
TRBV15	TRBJ2-2	CATSVAGSTGELFF
TRBV5-4	TRBJ1-4	CASSQGGSRGGEKLFF
TRBV27	TRBJ1-2	CASSPLGQGAGYTF
TRBV5-1	TRBJ2-3	CASSLETATGTDTQYF
TRBV10-1	TRBJ2-5	CASKGTSGNQETQYF
TRBV12-3/TRBV12-4	TRBJ1-6	CASSLGGNSPLHF
TRBV12-3/TRBV12-4	TRBJ2-1	CASSPTRNEQFF
TRBV7-9	TRBJ1-2	CASSLAAGGGSYGYTF
TRBV6-1	TRBJ2-3	CASSEGLSTDTQYF
TRBV6-5	TRBJ2-7	CASRRDRSVYEQYF
TRBV6-5	TRBJ2-7	CASSLPGGYEQYF
TRBV7-6	TRBJ1-5	CASSLGSTASYSNQPQHF
TRBV28	TRBJ1-2	CAIRAGTGVFYGYTF
TRBV19	TRBJ2-7	CASRTRPGTSGSYEQYF
TRBV28	TRBJ2-5	CASRGLAGAIQETQYF
TRBV12-3/TRBV12-4	TRBJ1-2	CASSVDRGYGYTF
TRBV28	TRBJ1-2	CASSPAQGAGYGYTF
TRBV27	TRBJ2-3	CASKDSGTDTQYF
TRBV20-1	TRBJ2-4	CSARGQVIQYF
TRBV10-3	TRBJ1-5	CAISESGGGSNQPQHF
TRBV20-1	TRBJ2-3	CSARSIDTQYF